The clone carrying this T cell receptor beta chain showed up just once. Its target is not known. These data originate in a study of T cell responses to AZD1222 COVID-19 vaccine. Findings of the study overall: Repertoire collection took place solely once the T cell response had peaked. Unmutated regions of variants are reportedly targeted by nearly half of spike-specific TCRs. CD4 TCRs linked to vaccination spanned spike, dominating at 160-218 and 743-854.

This table comes from immunoSEQ multiplex PCR, and its TCRdb copy is limited to in-frame clones, with some not included. The sample lists roughly 120,000 clones; 65% to 85% were seen once. The CDR3 runs to 14 residues. Per the germline V gene, CDR1 is MNHEY and CDR2 is SVGAGI. Trimming took 8 bases from V and 8 from J, leaving 18 bases between them. The sequencing used peripheral blood, collected on day 0 of AZD1222 vaccination. The clonotype comes from an adult in good health. The chain combines TRBV6-5 with TRBJ1-4, with D possibly being TRBD1 (6 bases). The CDR3 bases are TGTGCCAGCCGACCTAATGACAGGACGGAAAAACTGTTTTTT. Protein sequence: CASRPNDRTEKLFF.